This TCR beta chain originates from a study of T cells after yellow fever vaccination (dated by TCRdb to about 2019). Study-wide context: The SMART-Seq v4 Ultra Low Input RNA kit was used to prepare libraries from fractions with low cell numbers. To follow T-cell clones before and after both primary and booster YFV17D yellow fever vaccination, bulk TCR alpha and beta repertoires underwent longitudinal sequencing. The cohort comprised two healthy male donors, one aged 18 to 30 and one aged 30 to 40 years. Blood samples were taken at several timepoints before and after primary and secondary immunization, and bulk PBMC replicates and cell subsets were isolated. The paper as a whole reports these results and caveats: Computational filtering was required because FACS-sorted repertoires could contain abundant contaminating clonotypes from the bulk population. A small fraction of clonotypes showed up in both the CD4 and CD8 compartments, probably as a result of convergent recombination. Compared with the primary T-cell response, the secondary T-cell response was faster but weaker, reaching its peak on day 5 rather than on day 15. Most clones expanded after primary vaccination were re-detected after the booster (almost 98% of CD4 and 80% to 90% of CD8), suggesting broad memory maintenance. Because the study included only a couple of donors, the extent to which the findings can be generalized is limited.

A distance of 7 bases separates the germline ends of V and J, which lose 1 base and 3 bases respectively. CDR1 GTSNPN and CDR2 SVGIG are derived from the germline V gene (reference sequence). The CDR3, from cysteine to phenylalanine, totals 13 residues. Only the CDR3 DNA stays, 39 bases, in frame from base 1. With respect to this clonotype: This receptor's antigen is unknown. No base quality values were provided; no much bigger clone lies one nucleotide off.

TCR cDNA was synthesized by 5'RACE template switching, which introduced a universal primer site and unique molecular identifiers. Priming of cDNA synthesis was performed from both the TCR alpha and TCR beta constant segments. Library amplification used two PCR steps, and the second PCR step added sample barcodes and sequencing adapters. Sequencing of the libraries was done on either Illumina HiSeq 2500 (2x100 bp) or NovaSeq (2x150 bp). Processing in the source paper ran as follows. MIGEC handled demultiplexing of reads and collapsing into UMI consensus sequences, while MiXCR performed V(D)J alignment. Vaccine-responding clonotypes were defined with edgeR using replicate PBMC samples, requiring FDR below 0.01 and a log2 fold change above 5 up to day 15. Each bulk clonotype received a CD4 or CD8 identity based on whether the sequenced CD4 or CD8 repertoire contained that clonotype at higher abundance. Using fastp trimming at Q25 and MiXCR clonotype assembly, TCRdb reanalyzed the public sequencing data and kept in-frame beta chains. A single entry per CDR3 protein holds the most common genes and DNA from its merged rows. TCRdb assigned the V and J calls; the authors' analysis was not used. The sample profile shows hundreds of thousands of distinct CDR3 sequences; roughly 14% of them were found once. Together, the top ten hold roughly an eighth of the sample.

The treatment or condition tag for this specimen amounts to: live attenuated yellow fever vaccine strain. At every blood-draw timepoint, two biological replicates of bulk PBMCs were collected. A standard Ficoll-Paque protocol was used to isolate PBMCs from peripheral blood. TriZol was used to extract RNA from bulk PBMCs, from CD4 and CD8 fractions, and from dextramer-positive and dextramer-negative fractions. The rearranged segments are TRBV30 and TRBJ1-5; a confident D gene designation cannot be given. The sample here was PBMCs, taken on the day of the yellow fever booster vaccination. The receptor's source is a young man who received the YFV17D yellow fever vaccine. CDR3 sequence: CAWSESSNQPQHF. The nucleotides are TGTGCCTGGAGTGAATCGTCCAATCAGCCCCAGCATTTT.